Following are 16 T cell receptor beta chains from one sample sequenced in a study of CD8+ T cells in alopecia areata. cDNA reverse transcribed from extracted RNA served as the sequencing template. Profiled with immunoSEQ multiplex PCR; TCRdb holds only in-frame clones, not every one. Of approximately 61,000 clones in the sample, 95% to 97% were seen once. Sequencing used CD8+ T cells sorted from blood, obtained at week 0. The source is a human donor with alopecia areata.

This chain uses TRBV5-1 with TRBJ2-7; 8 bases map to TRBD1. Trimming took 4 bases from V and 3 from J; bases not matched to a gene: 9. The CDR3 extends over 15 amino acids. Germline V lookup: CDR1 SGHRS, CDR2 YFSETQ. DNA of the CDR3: TGCGCCAGCAGCATAGGACAGGGACTCAGCTACGAGCAGTACTTC. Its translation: CASSIGQGLSYEQYF.

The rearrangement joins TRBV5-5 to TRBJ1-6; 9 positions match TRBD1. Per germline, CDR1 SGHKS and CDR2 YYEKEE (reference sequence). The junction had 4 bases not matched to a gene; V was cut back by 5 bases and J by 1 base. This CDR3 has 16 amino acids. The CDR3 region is CASRLTGGSYNSPLHF. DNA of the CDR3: TGTGCCAGCAGATTGACAGGGGGTTCCTATAATTCACCCCTCCACTTT.

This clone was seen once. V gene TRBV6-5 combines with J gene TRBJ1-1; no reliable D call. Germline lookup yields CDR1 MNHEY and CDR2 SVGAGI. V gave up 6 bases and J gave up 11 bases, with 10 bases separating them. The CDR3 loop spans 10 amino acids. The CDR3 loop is CASRDYEAFF. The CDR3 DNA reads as TGTGCCAGCAGAGATTACGAGGCTTTCTTT.

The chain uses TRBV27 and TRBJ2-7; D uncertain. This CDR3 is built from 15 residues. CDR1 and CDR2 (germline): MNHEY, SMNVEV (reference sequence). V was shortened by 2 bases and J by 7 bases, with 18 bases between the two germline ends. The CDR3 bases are TGTGCCAGCAGTTTAAGGCAGGTGGGTCCTAATGAGCAGTACTTC. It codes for CASSLRQVGPNEQYF.

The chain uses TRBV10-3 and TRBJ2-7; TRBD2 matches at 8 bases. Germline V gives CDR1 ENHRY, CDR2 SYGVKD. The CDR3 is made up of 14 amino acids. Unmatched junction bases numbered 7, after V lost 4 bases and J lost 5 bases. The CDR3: CAISAELAEDEQYF. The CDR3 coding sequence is TGTGCCATCAGTGCCGAACTAGCGGAGGACGAGCAGTACTTC.

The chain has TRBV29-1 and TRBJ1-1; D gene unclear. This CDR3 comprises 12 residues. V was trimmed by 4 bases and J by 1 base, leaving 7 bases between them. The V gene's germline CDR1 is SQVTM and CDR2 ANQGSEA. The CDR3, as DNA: TGCAGCGTTGGACACTCGAACACTGAAGCTTTCTTT. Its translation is CSVGHSNTEAFF.

In DNA form, the CDR3 reads TGTGCCAGCAAATGGGGAAACGGGACCGGGGAGCTGTTTTTT. Residues: CASKWGNGTGELFF. The chain carries TRBV2 and TRBJ2-2; D unclear. V shed 7 bases and J shed 5 bases, with 14 bases lying between them. Germline V gives CDR1 SNHLY, CDR2 FYNNEI. The CDR3 is 14 amino acids.

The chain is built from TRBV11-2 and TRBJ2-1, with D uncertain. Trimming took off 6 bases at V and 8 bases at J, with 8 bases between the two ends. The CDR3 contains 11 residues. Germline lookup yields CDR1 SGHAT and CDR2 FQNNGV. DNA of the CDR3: TGTGCCAGCAGGAATTTCGATGAGCAGTTCTTC. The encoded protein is CASRNFDEQFF.

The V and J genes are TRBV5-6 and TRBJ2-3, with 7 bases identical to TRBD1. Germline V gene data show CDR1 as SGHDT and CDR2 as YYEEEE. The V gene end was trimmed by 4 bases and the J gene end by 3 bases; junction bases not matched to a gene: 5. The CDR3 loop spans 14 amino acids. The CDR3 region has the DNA TGTGCCAGCAGCCACGGGACAGCTACAGATACGCAGTATTTT. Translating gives CASSHGTATDTQYF.

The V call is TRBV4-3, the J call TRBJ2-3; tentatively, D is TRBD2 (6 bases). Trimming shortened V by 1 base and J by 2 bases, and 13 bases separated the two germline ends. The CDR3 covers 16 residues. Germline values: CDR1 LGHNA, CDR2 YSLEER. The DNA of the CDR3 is TGCGCCAGCAGCCAAGGGGCGGGACGGATCACAGATACGCAGTATTTT. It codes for CASSQGAGRITDTQYF.

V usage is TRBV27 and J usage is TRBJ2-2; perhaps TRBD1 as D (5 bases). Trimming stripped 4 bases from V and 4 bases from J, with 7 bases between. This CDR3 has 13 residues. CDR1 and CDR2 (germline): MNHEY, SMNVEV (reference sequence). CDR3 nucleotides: TGTGCCAGCAGTTCCGACAGCACCGGGGAGCTGTTTTTT. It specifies CASSSDSTGELFF.

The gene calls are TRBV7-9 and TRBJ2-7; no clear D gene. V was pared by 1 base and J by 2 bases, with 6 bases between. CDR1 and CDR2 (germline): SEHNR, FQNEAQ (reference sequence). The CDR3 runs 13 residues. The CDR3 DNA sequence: TGTGCCAGCAGCTTAGGAAGAACCTACGAGCAGTACTTC. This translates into CASSLGRTYEQYF.

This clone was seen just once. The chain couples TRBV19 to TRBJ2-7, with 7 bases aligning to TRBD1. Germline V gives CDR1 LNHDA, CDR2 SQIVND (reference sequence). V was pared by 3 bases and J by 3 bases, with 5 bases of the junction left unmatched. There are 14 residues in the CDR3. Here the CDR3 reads CASSMEQGFYEQYF. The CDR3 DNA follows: TGTGCCAGTAGTATGGAACAGGGGTTCTACGAGCAGTACTTC.

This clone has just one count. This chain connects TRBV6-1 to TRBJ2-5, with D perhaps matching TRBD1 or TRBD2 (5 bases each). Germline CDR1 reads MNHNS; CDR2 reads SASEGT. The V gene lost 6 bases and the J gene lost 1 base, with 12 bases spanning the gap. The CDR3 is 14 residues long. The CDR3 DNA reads TGTGCCAGCAGATTGGGGGACCTCCAAGAGACCCAGTACTTC. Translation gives CASRLGDLQETQYF.

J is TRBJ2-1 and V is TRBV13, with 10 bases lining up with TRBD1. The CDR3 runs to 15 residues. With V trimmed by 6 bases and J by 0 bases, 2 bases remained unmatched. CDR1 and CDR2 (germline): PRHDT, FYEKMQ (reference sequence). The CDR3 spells CASRRTGGSYNEQFF. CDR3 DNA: TGTGCCAGCAGAAGGACAGGGGGCTCCTACAATGAGCAGTTCTTC.

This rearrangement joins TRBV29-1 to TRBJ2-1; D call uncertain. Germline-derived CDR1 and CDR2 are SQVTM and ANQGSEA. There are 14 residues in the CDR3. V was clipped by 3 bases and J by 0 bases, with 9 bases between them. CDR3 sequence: CSVDGRSSYNEQFF. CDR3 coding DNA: TGCAGCGTTGACGGGCGGAGCTCCTACAATGAGCAGTTCTTC.